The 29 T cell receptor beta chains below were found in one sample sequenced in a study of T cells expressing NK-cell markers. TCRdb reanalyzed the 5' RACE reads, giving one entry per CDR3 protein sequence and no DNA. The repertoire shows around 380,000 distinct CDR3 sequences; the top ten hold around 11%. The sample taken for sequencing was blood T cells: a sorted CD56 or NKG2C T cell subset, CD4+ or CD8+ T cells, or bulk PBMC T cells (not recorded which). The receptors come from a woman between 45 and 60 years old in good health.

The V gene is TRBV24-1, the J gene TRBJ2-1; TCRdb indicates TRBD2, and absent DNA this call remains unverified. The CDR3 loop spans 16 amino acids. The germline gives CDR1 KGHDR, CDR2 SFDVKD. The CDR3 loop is CATSDLRAGTFNEQFF.

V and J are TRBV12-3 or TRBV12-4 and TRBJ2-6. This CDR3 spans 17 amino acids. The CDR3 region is CASSFRVNVAGANVLTF.

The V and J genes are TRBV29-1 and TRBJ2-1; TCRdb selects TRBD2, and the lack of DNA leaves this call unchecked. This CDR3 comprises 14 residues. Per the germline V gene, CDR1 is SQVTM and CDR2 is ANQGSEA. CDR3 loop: CSVAEGLRGNEQFF.

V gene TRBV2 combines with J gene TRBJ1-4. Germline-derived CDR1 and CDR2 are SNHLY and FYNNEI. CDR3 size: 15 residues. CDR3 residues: CASSAALATNEKLFF.

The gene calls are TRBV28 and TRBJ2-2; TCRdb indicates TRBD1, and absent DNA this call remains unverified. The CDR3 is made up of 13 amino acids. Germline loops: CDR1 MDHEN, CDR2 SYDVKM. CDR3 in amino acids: CASTGLNPGELFF.

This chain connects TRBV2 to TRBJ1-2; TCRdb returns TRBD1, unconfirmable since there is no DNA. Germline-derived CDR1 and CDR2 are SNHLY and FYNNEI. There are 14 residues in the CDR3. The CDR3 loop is CASRGWGMSYGYTF.

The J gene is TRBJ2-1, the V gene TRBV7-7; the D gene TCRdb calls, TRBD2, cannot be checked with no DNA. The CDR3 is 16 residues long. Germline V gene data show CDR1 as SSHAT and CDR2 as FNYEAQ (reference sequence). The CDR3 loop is CASSQSISGSYNEQFF.

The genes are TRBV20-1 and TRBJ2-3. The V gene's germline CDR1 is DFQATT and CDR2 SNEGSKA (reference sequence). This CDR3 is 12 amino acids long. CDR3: CSADALTDTQYF.

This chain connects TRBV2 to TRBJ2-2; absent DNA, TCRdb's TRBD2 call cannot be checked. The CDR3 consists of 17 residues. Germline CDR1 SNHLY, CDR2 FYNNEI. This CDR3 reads CASSEKEEDPGLGELFF.

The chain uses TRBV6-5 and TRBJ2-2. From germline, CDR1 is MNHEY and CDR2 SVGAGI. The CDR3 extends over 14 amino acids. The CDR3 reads CASSKVFNTGELFF.

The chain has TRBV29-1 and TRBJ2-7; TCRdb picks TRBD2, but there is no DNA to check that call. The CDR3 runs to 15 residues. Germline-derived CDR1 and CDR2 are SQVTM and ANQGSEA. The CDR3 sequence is CSVLSSSGSIHEQYF.

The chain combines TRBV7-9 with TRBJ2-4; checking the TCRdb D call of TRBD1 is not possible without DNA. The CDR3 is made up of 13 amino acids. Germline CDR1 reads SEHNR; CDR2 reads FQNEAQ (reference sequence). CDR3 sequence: CASSLQGVDIQYF. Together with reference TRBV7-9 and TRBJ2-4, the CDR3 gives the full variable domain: DTGVSQNPRHKITKRGQNVTFRCDPISEHNRLYWYRQTLGQGPEFLTYFQNEAQLEKSRLLSDRFSAERPKGSFSTLEIQRTEQGDSAMYLCASSLQGVDIQYFGAGTRLSVL.

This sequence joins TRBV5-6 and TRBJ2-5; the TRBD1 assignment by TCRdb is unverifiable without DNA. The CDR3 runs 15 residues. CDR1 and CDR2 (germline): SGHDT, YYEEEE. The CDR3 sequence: CASSLGGQGQETQYF.

The CDR3 region is CASSQSIAAGEIREKLFF. The genes are TRBV23-1 and TRBJ1-4. TRBV23-1 is an ORF, with its function uncertain. The CDR3 length is 18 residues.

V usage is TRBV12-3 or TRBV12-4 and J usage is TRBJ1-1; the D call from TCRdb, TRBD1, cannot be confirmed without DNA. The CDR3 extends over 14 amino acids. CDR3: CASCFRAGDTEAFF.

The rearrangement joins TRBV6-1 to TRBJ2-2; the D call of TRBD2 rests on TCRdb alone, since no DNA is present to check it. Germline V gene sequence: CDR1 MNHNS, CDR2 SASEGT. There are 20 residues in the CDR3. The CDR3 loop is CATLLSVTAGGPLNTGELFF.

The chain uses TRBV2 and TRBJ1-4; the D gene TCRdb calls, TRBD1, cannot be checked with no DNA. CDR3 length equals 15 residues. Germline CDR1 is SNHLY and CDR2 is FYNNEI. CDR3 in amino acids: CASRLDRGRDEKLFF.

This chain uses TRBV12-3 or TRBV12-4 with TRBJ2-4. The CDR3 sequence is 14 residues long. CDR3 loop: CASSFTGVKNIQYF.

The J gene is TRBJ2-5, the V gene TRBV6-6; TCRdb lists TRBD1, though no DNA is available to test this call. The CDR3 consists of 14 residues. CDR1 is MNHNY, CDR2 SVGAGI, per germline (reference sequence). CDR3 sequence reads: CASSSRGLQETQYF.

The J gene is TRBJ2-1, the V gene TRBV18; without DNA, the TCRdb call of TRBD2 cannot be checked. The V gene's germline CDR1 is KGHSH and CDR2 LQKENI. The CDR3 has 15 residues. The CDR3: CASSPQGLAGYEQFF.

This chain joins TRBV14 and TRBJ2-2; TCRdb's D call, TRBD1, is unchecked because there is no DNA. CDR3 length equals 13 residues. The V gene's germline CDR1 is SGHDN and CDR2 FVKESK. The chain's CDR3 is CASSWDITGELFF.

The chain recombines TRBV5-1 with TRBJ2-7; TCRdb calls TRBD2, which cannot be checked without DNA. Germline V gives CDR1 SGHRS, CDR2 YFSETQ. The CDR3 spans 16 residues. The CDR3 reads CASSLSSGRAGYEQYF.

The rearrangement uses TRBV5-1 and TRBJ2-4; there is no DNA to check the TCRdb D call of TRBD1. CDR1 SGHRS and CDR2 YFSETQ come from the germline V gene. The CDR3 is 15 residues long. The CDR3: CASSLAGDRENIQYF.

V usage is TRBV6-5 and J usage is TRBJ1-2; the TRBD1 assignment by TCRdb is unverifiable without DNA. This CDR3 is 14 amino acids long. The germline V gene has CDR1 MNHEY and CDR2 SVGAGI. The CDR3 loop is CASSYSQPGYGYTF.

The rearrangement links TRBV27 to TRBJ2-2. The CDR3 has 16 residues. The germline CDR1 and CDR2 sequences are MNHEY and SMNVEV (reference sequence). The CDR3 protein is CASSLSSSVGPGELFF.

The CDR3 reads CASSPGVGAVGYTF. This chain connects TRBV5-1 to TRBJ1-2; TCRdb designates TRBD1, a call that cannot be tested without DNA. CDR3 size: 14 residues. CDR1 is SGHRS and CDR2 is YFSETQ in the germline V gene.

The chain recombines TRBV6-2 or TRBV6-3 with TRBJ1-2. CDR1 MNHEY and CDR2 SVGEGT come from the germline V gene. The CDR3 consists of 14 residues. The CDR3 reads CASSPDSAGYGYTF.

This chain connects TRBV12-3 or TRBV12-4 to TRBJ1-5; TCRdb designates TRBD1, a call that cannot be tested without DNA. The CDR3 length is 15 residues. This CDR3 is CASSPGQGINQPQHF.

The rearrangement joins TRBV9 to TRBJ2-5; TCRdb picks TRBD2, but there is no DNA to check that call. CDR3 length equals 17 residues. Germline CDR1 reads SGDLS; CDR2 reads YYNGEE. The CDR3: CASSVATGTNGQETQYF.